The 15 T cell receptor beta chains below were found in one sample sequenced in a study of response to subunit inactivated influenza vaccine. Via MiXCR, TCRdb re-called the RT-PCR reads, giving one row per CDR3 protein. The table includes 500,000 to 550,000 distinct CDR3 sequences, approximately 22% detected once. The same data also contributed to another study, on T cells expressing NK-cell markers. Turning to that study: Production of TCR beta cDNA relied on 5'RACE template switching with UMIs.

The specimen comprised CD4+ T cells sorted from PBMCs, sampled 12 days after vaccination. The receptor source for this set is a man between 50 and 59 years old who received an inactivated influenza vaccine.

This clonotype was counted only a few times. This rearrangement joins TRBV7-2 to TRBJ1-3, with unresolved D. CDR3 size: 11 residues. The germline V gene encodes CDR1 SGHTA and CDR2 FQGNSA. The V gene lost 7 bases and the J gene lost 0 bases, with 1 base spanning the gap. DNA for the CDR3: TGTGCCAGCACCTCTGGAAACACCATATATTTT. Its translation: CASTSGNTIYF.

This chain connects TRBV20-1 to TRBJ2-2, with 10 nucleotides matching TRBD2. There are 16 residues in the CDR3. Looked up from germline, CDR1 is DFQATT and CDR2 is SNEGSKA (reference sequence). J gave up 2 bases and V 6 bases, and 9 bases lay outside the gene matches. CDR3: CSAPSLAGGNTGELFF. DNA for the CDR3: TGCAGTGCCCCATCTTTAGCGGGGGGTAACACCGGGGAGCTGTTTTTT.

This clonotype occurred a few times. V is TRBV7-2 and J is TRBJ2-2; 10 bases match TRBD2. V shed 2 bases and J 5 bases; nucleotides not matched to a gene: 2. The CDR3 runs to 15 residues. Germline V gene sequence: CDR1 SGHTA, CDR2 FQGNSA. The CDR3 region has the DNA TGTGCCAGCAGCTTAACTAGCGGGACGACCGGGGAGCTGTTTTTT. The encoded protein is CASSLTSGTTGELFF. The full variable domain, its missing parts supplied by reference TRBV7-2 and TRBJ2-2, is GAGVSQSPSNKVTEKGKDVELRCDPISGHTALYWYRQSLGQGLEFLIYFQGNSAPDKSGLPSDRFSAERTGGSVSTLTIQRTQQEDSAVYLCASSLTSGTTGELFFGEGSRLTVL.

This clonotype was seen only a few times. The rearrangement links TRBV4-3 to TRBJ2-2; D is possibly TRBD2 (6 bases). V was trimmed by 5 bases and J by 4 bases, leaving 17 bases between them. CDR3 length: 16 residues. CDR1 and CDR2 from the germline V gene are LGHNA and YSLEER. Written as DNA, the CDR3 is TGCGCCAGCAGCTACCGGGACTTTTTTCGCACCGGGGAGCTGTTTTTT. It translates to CASSYRDFFRTGELFF.

This sequence joins TRBV7-3 and TRBJ2-2; D gene ambiguous. CDR3 length equals 14 residues. V shed 3 bases and J shed 1 base, with 6 bases lying between them. Germline CDR1 reads SGHTA; CDR2 reads FQGTGA. CDR3 nucleotide sequence: TGTGCCAGCAGCTTGACCTTGAACACCGGGGAGCTGTTTTTT. Translated, it gives CASSLTLNTGELFF.

This chain connects TRBV20-1 to TRBJ1-5, with no clear D. Trimming took off 1 base at V and 10 bases at J, with 8 bases between the two ends. The germline gives CDR1 DFQATT, CDR2 SNEGSKA (reference sequence). The CDR3 extends over 11 amino acids. CDR3 protein: CSARGAGPQHF. The CDR3 DNA follows: TGCAGTGCTAGAGGGGCGGGTCCCCAGCATTTT.

This clonotype turned up a few times. One end of the junction fails to match germline, which may point to a read error. The rearrangement uses TRBV7-7 and TRBJ2-5; no definite D call. CDR3 length equals 14 residues. Per germline, CDR1 SSHAT and CDR2 FNYEAQ (reference sequence). The CDR3 spells CASSLGLSGETQYF. CDR3 nucleotides: TGTGCTAGCAGCTTAGGGTTGAGTGGGGAGACCCAGTACTTC. The entire variable domain, with the rest obtained from reference TRBV7-7 and TRBJ2-5, is as follows: GAGVSQSPRYKVTKRGQDVTLRCDPISSHATLYWYQQALGQGPEFLTYFNYEAQPDKSGLPSDRFSAERPEGSISTLTIQRTEQRDSAMYRCASSLGLSGETQYFGPGTRLLVL.

This rearrangement joins TRBV15 to TRBJ2-5; 7 nucleotides agree with TRBD1. V was pared by 3 bases and J by 2 bases, with 3 bases of the junction left unmatched. The CDR3 length is 14 residues. Looked up from germline, CDR1 is LNHNV and CDR2 is YYDKDF (reference sequence). This CDR3 is CATSSRGTQETQYF. The CDR3 bases are TGTGCCACCAGCAGCAGGGGGACACAAGAGACCCAGTACTTC.

J is TRBJ2-7 and V is TRBV28; TRBD1 aligns across 7 bases. Unmatched junction bases numbered 9, after V lost 3 bases and J lost 4 bases. CDR3 length equals 15 residues. Germline V CDR1 and CDR2: MDHEN, SYDVKM. CDR3 sequence reads: CASSLPAGGGYEQYF. For the CDR3, the DNA is TGTGCCAGCAGTTTGCCCGCAGGGGGTGGGTACGAGCAGTACTTC.

V and J are TRBV6-5 and TRBJ2-1; 9 bases line up with TRBD2. The V segment lost 4 bases and the J segment 0 bases; nucleotides outside the gene matches: 4. There are 16 residues in the CDR3. Germline V gene lookup returns CDR1 MNHEY and CDR2 SVGAGI. DNA for the CDR3: TGTGCCAGCAGTTCCGGTAGCGGGAGCTCCTACAATGAGCAGTTCTTC. Translation gives CASSSGSGSSYNEQFF.

V and J are TRBV10-3 and TRBJ2-7; TRBD1 matches at 7 bases. The V gene's germline CDR1 is ENHRY and CDR2 SYGVKD. V shed 0 bases, J shed 3 bases, and the junction held 5 bases outside the gene matches. The CDR3 loop spans 15 amino acids. For the CDR3, the DNA is TGTGCCATCAGTGAGTCGTCCAGGGGGAACTACGAGCAGTACTTC. It specifies CAISESSRGNYEQYF.

Here the CDR3 DNA reads TGTGCCAGCAGCAGCGGACAGAAGACCGGGGAGCTGTTTTTT. Amino acids: CASSSGQKTGELFF. The chain recombines TRBV12-3 or TRBV12-4 with TRBJ2-2; the D gene is possibly TRBD1 (6 bases). Between the trimmed V and J ends, which lost 6 bases and 5 bases, there was a span of 13 bases. This CDR3 comprises 14 residues.

The chain joins TRBV28 to TRBJ2-1, with D uncertain. The CDR3 is 16 amino acids. V lost 4 bases and J lost 0, with 13 bases in between. Germline V gene sequence: CDR1 MDHEN, CDR2 SYDVKM. CDR3 bases: TGTGCCAGCAGTTCGCCGACTGAACCCTCCTACAATGAGCAGTTCTTC. Translation: CASSSPTEPSYNEQFF.

The chain couples TRBV12-3 or TRBV12-4 to TRBJ2-2, with D perhaps assigned TRBD1 or TRBD2 (6 bases each). The CDR3 is made up of 14 amino acids. Trimming stripped 8 bases from V and 1 base from J, with 11 bases between. CDR3 residues: CASGGGLNTGELFF. The CDR3 DNA sequence: TGTGCCAGCGGAGGGGGGCTGAACACCGGGGAGCTGTTTTTT.

The V and J genes are TRBV20-1 and TRBJ2-1; the match to TRBD2 covers 12 bases. The CDR3 consists of 16 residues. With 6 bases clipped from V and 4 bases from J, the junction kept 10 bases outside the gene matches. From germline, CDR1 is DFQATT and CDR2 SNEGSKA (reference sequence). The CDR3 is CSARTSGTRPYNEQFF. In DNA form, the CDR3 reads TGCAGTGCGAGGACTAGCGGGACTCGACCTTACAATGAGCAGTTCTTC.